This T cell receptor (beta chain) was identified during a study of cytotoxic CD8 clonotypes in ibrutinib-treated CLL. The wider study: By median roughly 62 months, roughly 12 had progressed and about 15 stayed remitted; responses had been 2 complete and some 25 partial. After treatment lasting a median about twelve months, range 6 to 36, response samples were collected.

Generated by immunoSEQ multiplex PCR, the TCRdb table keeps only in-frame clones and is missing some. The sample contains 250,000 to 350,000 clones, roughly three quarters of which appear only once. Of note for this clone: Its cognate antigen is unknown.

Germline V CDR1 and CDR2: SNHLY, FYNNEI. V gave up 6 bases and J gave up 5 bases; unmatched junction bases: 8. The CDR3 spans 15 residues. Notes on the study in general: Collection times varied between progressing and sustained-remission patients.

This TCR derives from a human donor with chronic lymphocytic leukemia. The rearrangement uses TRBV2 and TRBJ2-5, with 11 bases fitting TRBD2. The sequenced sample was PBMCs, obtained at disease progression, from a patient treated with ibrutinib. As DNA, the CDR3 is TGTGCCAGCAGCCCTAGCGGGGGGCCAGGGGAGACCCAGTACTTC. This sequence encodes CASSPSGGPGETQYF.